This TCR beta chain was profiled in a study of T-cell reconstitution after alpha-beta-depleted transplantation in children. General study findings and limits: Reportedly, only several hundred clones from non-depleted graft cells drove alpha-beta T-cell counts at about two months. The origin of high day-60 TCRbeta diversity in some patients lay in surviving recipient T cells and thymic progenitors. Diversity and T-cell counts at one year after transplant derived mostly from new T cells.

This CDR3 comprises 15 residues. V was pared by 3 bases and J by 8 bases, with 16 bases between. This clonotype showed up just a few times. Its antigen is undetermined. It was with unique molecular identifiers that the TCRbeta library was prepared. TCRdb redid the calling of the PCR reads with MiXCR, one entry per CDR3 protein. The repertoire consists of hundreds of thousands of distinct CDR3 sequences, with roughly 14% occurring once and the leading ten covering 0.79%. This chain connects TRBV12-3 or TRBV12-4 to TRBJ1-4, with D possibly being TRBD1 (6 bases). Material: PBMCs, obtained before TCRalphabeta/CD19-depleted stem cell transplant. The clonotype comes from a girl aged 2-10 years with congenital amegakaryocytic thrombocytopenia, due to receive a stem cell transplant. This CDR3 is CASSFVGEGGEKLFF. CDR3 in DNA: TGTGCCAGCAGTTTTGTTGGGGAGGGGGGGGAAAAACTGTTTTTT.